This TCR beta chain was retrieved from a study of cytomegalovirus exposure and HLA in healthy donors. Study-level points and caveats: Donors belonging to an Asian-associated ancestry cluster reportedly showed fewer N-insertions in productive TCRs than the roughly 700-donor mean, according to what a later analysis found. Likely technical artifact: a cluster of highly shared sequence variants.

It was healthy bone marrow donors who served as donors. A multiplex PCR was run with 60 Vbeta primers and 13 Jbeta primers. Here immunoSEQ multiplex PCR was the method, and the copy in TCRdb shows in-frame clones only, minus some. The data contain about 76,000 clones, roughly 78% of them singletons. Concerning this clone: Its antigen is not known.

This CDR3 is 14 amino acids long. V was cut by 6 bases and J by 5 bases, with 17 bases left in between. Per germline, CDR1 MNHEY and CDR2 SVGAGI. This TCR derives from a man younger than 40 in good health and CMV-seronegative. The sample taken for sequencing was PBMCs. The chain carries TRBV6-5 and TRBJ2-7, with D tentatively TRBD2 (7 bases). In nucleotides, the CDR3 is TGTGCCAGCAGGTCCGCGGGGGCTCTGGACGAGCAGTACTTC. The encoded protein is CASRSAGALDEQYF.